This entry is about one T cell receptor beta chain. The antigen remains unidentified. These data originate in a study of cytomegalovirus exposure and HLA in healthy donors. Study context: The 110 or so validation repertoires were produced on the same platform as the 650 to 800 repertoires of the first cohort. This was reported in a later analysis.

The CDR3 covers 15 residues. V lost 4 bases and J 5 bases, leaving 18 bases between the germline ends. The germline CDR1 and CDR2 sequences are SGHRS and YFSETQ. General study findings and limits: There were a few CMV-associated chains whose specificity for CMV antigens was confirmed in vitro. The classifier reportedly diagnosed cytomegalovirus status with high specificity and sensitivity. Rare TCR sequences predominated, though certain public TCRs were found in many donors.

This table comes from immunoSEQ multiplex PCR, and its TCRdb copy is limited to in-frame clones, with some not included. Of hundreds of thousands of clones listed, roughly 88% were seen once; the top ten hold more than 13%. Sequences were obtained from PBMCs. This clonotype originated in a woman in her 30s in good health and CMV-seropositive. This chain connects TRBV5-1 to TRBJ2-5, with TRBD2 as a possible D gene (6 bases). The CDR3 sequence: CASSLTRRLGETQYF. CDR3 sequence (DNA): TGCGCCAGCAGCCTGACTAGAAGGCTTGGCGAGACCCAGTACTTC.